This entry lists 31 T cell receptor beta chains sequenced from one sample in a study of T cells in Graves' hyperthyroidism and ophthalmopathy. TCR beta CDR3 regions were amplified from RNA transcripts. The HTBI set primed first-round TCR CDR3 RT-PCR. A single record per CDR3 protein comes from TCRdb applying MiXCR to the multiplex PCR reads. This repertoire shows some 460,000 distinct CDR3 sequences, 15% to 18% found once; its top ten account for roughly 15%. Material for sequencing was blood. The receptor set was obtained from a woman aged 18-29 years with Graves' hyperthyroidism.

The V gene is TRBV7-3, the J gene TRBJ2-2; TRBD1 agrees at 9 bases. CDR1 and CDR2 from the germline V gene are SGHTA and FQGTGA. The CDR3 contains 16 residues. J was trimmed by 7 bases and V by 2 bases; bases with no gene match: 8. The CDR3 DNA reads TGTGCCAGCAGCTTATGGACAGGGGCAACCAACGGGGAGCTGTTTTTT. Translation gives CASSLWTGATNGELFF.

This clonotype was picked up a small number of times. Possible read error: a much larger clone is one base away. The gene calls are TRBV28 and TRBJ1-2; D ambiguous. CDR1 and CDR2 from the germline V gene are MDHEN and SYDVKM. This CDR3 region has 12 residues. CDR3 nucleotide sequence: TGTGCCAGCAGTTTTGGGAACTATGGCTACGCCTTC. This encodes CASSFGNYGYAF.

This clonotype was seen repeatedly, ten times or more. V gene TRBV2 combines with J gene TRBJ2-1, with D unresolved. Germline V gives CDR1 SNHLY, CDR2 FYNNEI. The CDR3 sequence is 10 residues long. V lost 7 bases and J 6 bases, leaving 4 bases between the germline ends. CDR3 protein: CASIANEQFF. DNA of the CDR3: TGTGCCAGCATAGCCAATGAGCAGTTCTTC.

This clonotype has only a few counts. This chain's CDR3 is CASSQTNPVGGETQYF. The CDR3 DNA reads as TGCGCCAGCAGCCAAACGAACCCAGTAGGGGGAGAGACCCAGTACTTC. The chain carries TRBV4-1 and TRBJ2-5; possible D gene TRBD1, 6 bases. The germline V gene has CDR1 MGHRA and CDR2 YSYEKL. The CDR3 length is 16 residues. Deletions cut 2 bases from V and 4 bases from J, with 17 bases between.

Ten or more counts support this clonotype. This chain links TRBV6-2 or TRBV6-3 with TRBJ1-1; maybe TRBD1 (5 bases). Germline V gives CDR1 MNHEY, CDR2 SVGEGT. The V end lost 2 bases, the J end lost 0 bases, and 19 bases lay between the germline ends. The CDR3 has 18 residues. The CDR3 DNA reads as TGTGCCAGCAGTTACAACCGGGACCAAGGTATGATGAACACTGAAGCTTTCTTT. It yields the protein CASSYNRDQGMMNTEAFF.

This clonotype has a handful of counts. The chain carries TRBV6-1 and TRBJ2-7, with D possibly TRBD2 on 6 matching bases. Germline V lookup: CDR1 MNHNS, CDR2 SASEGT. The CDR3 has 14 amino acids. CDR3 DNA: TGTGCTACCCGCCGGGACTTAAGCTCCTACGAGCAGTACTTC. It encodes CATRRDLSSYEQYF.

This chain joins TRBV29-1 and TRBJ1-2; 11 nucleotides agree with TRBD1. J was trimmed by 5 bases and V by 6 bases; bases with no gene match: 11. The CDR3 runs 15 residues. CDR1 is SQVTM, CDR2 ANQGSEA, per germline. The CDR3 DNA reads TGCAGCGTCGGCGCCGGGACAGGGGGGAGTTATGGCTACACCTTC. Encoded protein: CSVGAGTGGSYGYTF.

This chain uses TRBV7-9 with TRBJ1-1; no reliable D call. CDR3 length: 15 amino acids. Germline V gene sequence: CDR1 SEHNR, CDR2 FQNEAQ (reference sequence). The germline V and J ends were trimmed by 5 bases and 4 bases, with 17 bases remaining between them. Here the CDR3 DNA reads TGTGCCAGCAGCCGATTACCTTCAAAGGCCACTGAAGCTTTCTTT. This translates into CASSRLPSKATEAFF.

The V call is TRBV4-2, the J call TRBJ1-1; perhaps TRBD1 as D (5 bases). The CDR3 has 15 residues. Germline V gene lookup returns CDR1 LGHNA and CDR2 YNFKEQ. V gave up 0 bases and J gave up 4 bases, with 12 bases separating them. The CDR3: CASSQEGVGSTEAFF. CDR3 coding DNA: TGTGCCAGCAGCCAAGAAGGGGTGGGGAGCACTGAAGCTTTCTTT.

This clonotype was seen more than once but under ten times. The chain recombines TRBV28 with TRBJ2-3; no firm D call. The germline CDR1 and CDR2 sequences are MDHEN and SYDVKM. Deletions cut 7 bases from V and 1 base from J, with 18 bases between. CDR3 size: 16 residues. In nucleotides, the CDR3 is TGTGCCAGCAAGAGTGAAGAAACCCATGGCACAGATACGCAGTATTTT. Its protein product is CASKSEETHGTDTQYF. The full variable domain, with the rest looked up from reference TRBV28 and TRBJ2-3, is DVKVTQSSRYLVKRTGEKVFLECVQDMDHENMFWYRQDPGLGLRLIYFSYDVKMKEKGDIPEGYSVSREKKERFSLILESASTNQTSMYLCASKSEETHGTDTQYFGPGTRLTVL.

About this clonotype itself: This clone may be a read error of a much larger clone one base away. The DNA of the CDR3 is TGCACCAGCAGCTTGGAAGCAGCGACCTATGGCTACACCTTC. Its protein is CTSSLEAATYGYTF. The J gene is TRBJ1-2, the V gene TRBV5-1; D ambiguous. Germline assignment: CDR1 SGHRS and CDR2 YFSETQ. The CDR3 consists of 14 residues.

This clonotype was observed a few times. This chain links TRBV4-1 with TRBJ2-7; 11 nucleotides align to TRBD2. V trimming: 4 bases; J trimming: 2 bases; junction bases outside the gene matches: 7. This CDR3 is built from 16 residues. Germline V lookup: CDR1 MGHRA, CDR2 YSYEKL. DNA for the CDR3: TGCGCCAGCAGCCTGGGACTAGCGGAACAAACCTACGAGCAGTACTTC. This sequence encodes CASSLGLAEQTYEQYF.

The chain is built from TRBV5-1 and TRBJ1-1, with D unclear. V dropped 10 bases and J dropped 0 bases, with 4 bases sitting between them. The germline gives CDR1 SGHRS, CDR2 YFSETQ. The CDR3 has 10 residues. The CDR3: CARVNTEAFF. CDR3 sequence (DNA): TGCGCCCGAGTGAACACTGAAGCTTTCTTT. Filled out from reference TRBV5-1 and TRBJ1-1, the complete variable domain reads KAGVTQTPRYLIKTRGQQVTLSCSPISGHRSVSWYQQTPGQGLQFLFEYFSETQRNKGNFPGRFSGRQFSNSRSEMNVSTLELGDSALYLCARVNTEAFFGQGTRLTVV.

This clonotype was recorded many times. This chain joins TRBV2 and TRBJ2-2; D may be TRBD1 (5 bases). The CDR3 runs 17 residues. Germline V gene sequence: CDR1 SNHLY, CDR2 FYNNEI. V was clipped by 11 bases and J by 3 bases, with 25 bases between them. The CDR3 protein is CAGSWGSANEDTGELFF. The CDR3 nucleotides read TGTGCCGGTTCCTGGGGCAGCGCGAACGAGGACACCGGGGAGCTGTTTTTT.

V usage is TRBV10-1 and J usage is TRBJ2-4, with 15 nucleotides matching TRBD2. This CDR3 contains 19 residues. CDR1 WNHNN and CDR2 SYGVQD come from the germline V gene (reference sequence). J gave up 1 base and V 8 bases, and 12 bases lay outside the gene matches. CDR3 sequence (DNA): TGCGCCAGCCCAGGACTAGCGGGGGGGGGCCCCTTGGCCAAAAACATTCAGTACTTC. Encoded protein: CASPGLAGGGPLAKNIQYF.

V usage is TRBV24-1 and J usage is TRBJ2-2, with D possibly being TRBD1 or TRBD2 (5 bases each). Trimming shortened V by 3 bases and J by 0 bases, and 13 bases separated the two germline ends. The CDR3 sequence is 17 residues long. In germline, CDR1 is KGHDR, CDR2 SFDVKD. CDR3 protein: CATSDTPGRPNTGELFF. The CDR3 DNA reads TGTGCCACCAGTGATACCCCGGGGCGCCCGAACACCGGGGAGCTGTTTTTT.

This chain connects TRBV6-1 to TRBJ1-1; D may be TRBD1 (5 bases). Germline V lookup: CDR1 MNHNS, CDR2 SASEGT. The length of the CDR3 is 14 residues. Trimming took off 4 bases at V and 5 bases at J, with 14 bases between the two ends. The CDR3 spells CASSGTRVWTEAFF. CDR3 nucleotides: TGTGCCAGCAGTGGAACCAGGGTTTGGACTGAAGCTTTCTTT.

This clonotype showed up just a few times. The rearrangement uses TRBV28 and TRBJ2-7; D perhaps matches TRBD2 (5 bases). In germline, CDR1 is MDHEN, CDR2 SYDVKM. CDR3 length: 11 residues. V lost 7 bases, J lost 6 bases, and 10 bases lay in between. Here the CDR3 reads CASTLRGEQYF. The CDR3 region has the DNA TGTGCCAGCACCCTACGGGGCGAGCAGTACTTC.

The chain has TRBV2 and TRBJ2-7; 7 nucleotides align to TRBD1. The V gene end was trimmed by 6 bases and the J gene end by 5 bases; junction bases not matched to a gene: 13. Germline V gene lookup returns CDR1 SNHLY and CDR2 FYNNEI. The CDR3 loop spans 15 amino acids. For the CDR3, the DNA is TGTGCCAGCAGCGTAGAAGGGGGCCAACGAGACGAGCAGTACTTC. It specifies CASSVEGGQRDEQYF.

This clonotype showed up many times. The CDR3 is CASSLTGVRAEAFF. The CDR3 nucleotides read TGTGCCAGCAGTTTAACAGGGGTCAGGGCTGAAGCTTTCTTT. The chain has TRBV28 and TRBJ1-1; 7 bases are shared with TRBD1. The germline V gene has CDR1 MDHEN and CDR2 SYDVKM. The CDR3 runs 14 residues. The junction had 6 bases not matched to a gene; V was cut back by 2 bases and J by 6 bases.

V and J are TRBV7-3 and TRBJ2-3, with TRBD2 matching over 12 bases. Trimming at V came to 5 bases and at J to 4 bases, leaving 7 bases not matched to a gene. This CDR3 contains 16 residues. The germline CDR1 and CDR2 sequences are SGHTA and FQGTGA. The CDR3 region is CASSPRLAGEADTQYF. The CDR3 DNA follows: TGTGCCAGCAGCCCCAGACTAGCGGGAGAGGCAGATACGCAGTATTTT. Looking up the rest from reference TRBV7-3 and TRBJ2-3 gives the full variable domain: GAGVSQTPSNKVTEKGKYVELRCDPISGHTALYWYRQSLGQGPEFLIYFQGTGAADDSGLPNDRFFAVRPEGSVSTLKIQRTERGDSAVYLCASSPRLAGEADTQYFGPGTRLTVL.

The chain links TRBV19 to TRBJ1-2; the D is unclear. The germline CDR1 and CDR2 sequences are LNHDA and SQIVND (reference sequence). The CDR3 totals 16 residues. The ends were cut back, 5 bases at V and 0 bases at J, with 16 bases in the middle. CDR3 loop: CASSPGEILANYGYTF. The CDR3 DNA reads as TGTGCCAGTAGTCCCGGCGAGATACTAGCTAACTATGGCTACACCTTC. The full variable domain, completed using reference TRBV19 and TRBJ1-2, is DGGITQSPKYLFRKEGQNVTLSCEQNLNHDAMYWYRQDPGQGLRLIYYSQIVNDFQKGDIAEGYSVSREKKESFPLTVTSAQKNPTAFYLCASSPGEILANYGYTFGSGTRLTVV.

This sequence joins TRBV4-2 and TRBJ2-1, with 9 bases that match TRBD2. Germline CDR1 reads LGHNA; CDR2 reads YNFKEQ. The J segment lost 5 bases and the V segment lost 5 bases, leaving 7 bases of the junction unmatched. The CDR3 sequence is 15 residues long. CDR3 loop: CASSGMGLANNEQFF. CDR3 bases: TGTGCCAGCAGCGGGATGGGACTAGCAAACAATGAGCAGTTCTTC.

This clonotype was detected a few times. The J gene is TRBJ2-7, the V gene TRBV5-1, with 7 bases that match TRBD1. Germline V gene sequence: CDR1 SGHRS, CDR2 YFSETQ. The CDR3 loop spans 15 amino acids. V was pared by 3 bases and J by 4 bases, with 10 bases of the junction left unmatched. The DNA of the CDR3 is TGCGCCAGCAGCTCTGCGCCGGGACAGATATACGAGCAGTACTTC. This sequence encodes CASSSAPGQIYEQYF.

In its sample, this clonotype was seen many times. In DNA form, the CDR3 reads TGTGCCAGCAGCCTGGGACAGACCATGAACACTGAAGCTTTCTTT. Amino acids: CASSLGQTMNTEAFF. V is TRBV5-6 and J is TRBJ1-1, with 7 nucleotides matching TRBD1. Per the germline V gene, CDR1 is SGHDT and CDR2 is YYEEEE. V was pared by 4 bases and J by 0 bases, with 6 bases of the junction left unmatched. There are 15 residues in the CDR3.

The chain uses TRBV7-2 and TRBJ2-1, with a possible D match to TRBD1 (6 bases). Per germline, CDR1 SGHTA and CDR2 FQGNSA. V was clipped by 5 bases and J by 7 bases, with 12 bases between them. This CDR3 is built from 13 residues. This CDR3 reads CASSRYRGNEQFF. In DNA, the CDR3 is TGTGCCAGCAGCCGTTATAGGGGGAATGAGCAGTTCTTC.

There are a few counts of this clonotype. The rearrangement uses TRBV11-2 and TRBJ1-3; possibly TRBD1 for D (6 bases). The CDR3 is 15 residues long. The germline V gene encodes CDR1 SGHAT and CDR2 FQNNGV. Trimming took off 5 bases at V and 0 bases at J, with 11 bases between the two ends. CDR3 region: CASSPDRSSGNTIYF. In DNA, the CDR3 is TGTGCCAGCAGCCCTGACAGGAGCTCTGGAAACACCATATATTTT.

This clonotype was found many times. The chain is built from TRBV10-3 and TRBJ2-7, with 7 bases matching TRBD1. The CDR3 extends over 15 amino acids. Germline CDR1 reads ENHRY; CDR2 reads SYGVKD. V lost 5 bases, J lost 2 bases, and 9 bases stayed unmatched. CDR3 sequence: CAISFLRDSTYEQYF. CDR3 DNA: TGTGCCATCAGTTTTCTCCGGGACAGTACCTACGAGCAGTACTTC.

This clonotype was picked up many times. The genes are TRBV19 and TRBJ2-1, with 7 bases identical to TRBD1. Looked up from germline, CDR1 is LNHDA and CDR2 is SQIVND (reference sequence). The V gene end was trimmed by 5 bases and the J gene end by 8 bases; junction bases not matched to a gene: 9. The length of the CDR3 is 14 residues. The CDR3 nucleotides read TGTGCCAGTAGTGACCAACAGGGGTGGGATGAGCAGTTCTTC. Protein: CASSDQQGWDEQFF.

There are a few counts of this clonotype. The CDR3 region has the DNA TGTGCCAGCAGTTTTGGGCAGCCTGTCACTGGAAACACCATATATTTT. Its translation is CASSFGQPVTGNTIYF. The chain uses TRBV12-3 or TRBV12-4 and TRBJ1-3; the D is unclear. The V end was cut by 3 bases, the J end by 2 bases, with 14 bases between. The CDR3 runs 16 residues.

This clonotype was counted many times. The rearrangement links TRBV5-6 to TRBJ2-7, with D perhaps TRBD1 (6 bases). Trimming removed 5 bases from V and 6 bases from J, with 15 bases in between. Germline assignment: CDR1 SGHDT and CDR2 YYEEEE. The length of the CDR3 is 13 residues. CDR3 amino acids: CASSLTGGGEQYF. The CDR3 DNA sequence: TGTGCCAGCAGTTTGACAGGAGGCGGCGAGCAGTACTTC.